The clone carrying this TCR beta chain was observed a few times. Germline CDR1 SGHRS, CDR2 YFSETQ. The J segment lost 2 bases and the V segment lost 4 bases, leaving 7 bases of the junction unmatched. CDR3 length equals 15 residues. This record belongs to a study of blood T cell repertoires in COVID-19. The repertoire was sequenced with immunoSEQ multiplex PCR; TCRdb's copy has only in-frame clones and lacks some. The sample yields some 160,000 clones, 80% to 90% seen once. V gene TRBV5-1 combines with J gene TRBJ2-3; 7 bases fit TRBD1. The source is a man between 60 and 75 years old with acute or convalescent COVID-19. Sequencing used peripheral blood. DNA for the CDR3: TGCGCCAGCAGCCCGGGACAGACCAACACAGATACGCAGTATTTT. This sequence encodes CASSPGQTNTDTQYF.